A single count supports the clone carrying this TCR beta chain. Its antigen remains unidentified. Here immunoSEQ multiplex PCR was the method, and the copy in TCRdb shows in-frame clones only, minus some. In the table there are some 17,000 clones, 90% of which are singletons. Over chemoradiotherapy, repertoires were sampled more than once. CDR3 length equals 13 residues. Looked up from germline, CDR1 is ENHRY and CDR2 is SYGVKD. Trimming pared 2 bases from V and 7 bases from J, leaving 11 bases between. This sample was taken from a study of chemoradiotherapy in HPV16-positive cancers. Study-level information: Candidate HPV-specific clones and shared TCR motifs came from a couple of HPV16-positive patients. General study results and limits: Non-HPV-specific T cells did not expand in tumors during treatment, whereas candidate HPV-specific clones and E7-related motifs did. HPV-specific T cells were functionally defined from only two HPV16-positive patients.

This TCR came from a human donor with HPV-associated anogenital cancer. V is TRBV10-3 and J is TRBJ1-1; possible D gene TRBD1, 5 bases. Here the sequenced sample was blood, taken from a patient who underwent chemoradiotherapy. The CDR3 DNA reads TGTGCCATCAGTGAGAAGGGGCCGTTTGAAGCTTTCTTT. Translated: CAISEKGPFEAFF.